These 8 T cell receptor beta chains were sequenced from one sample in a study of T cell responses to AZD1222 COVID-19 vaccine. Here immunoSEQ multiplex PCR was the method, and the copy in TCRdb shows in-frame clones only, minus some. The sample includes about 110,000 clones, 91% of them seen just once. The specimen was peripheral blood, collected on day 0 of AZD1222 vaccination. The receptor set was obtained from an adult in good health.

The rearrangement joins TRBV10-1 to TRBJ2-5, with D possibly being TRBD1 or TRBD2 (5 bases each). The germline gives CDR1 WNHNN, CDR2 SYGVQD (reference sequence). The CDR3 is 13 amino acids. V was pared by 2 bases and J by 12 bases, with 16 bases between. The CDR3 is CASSEKVRDGKYF. CDR3 in DNA: TGCGCCAGCAGTGAGAAGGTTAGGGACGGGAAGTACTTC.

The chain combines TRBV6-1 with TRBJ1-3, with a weak D call TRBD1 (5 bases). CDR3 length: 15 amino acids. The V and J ends lost 3 bases and 3 bases respectively, with 12 bases between them. Germline assignment: CDR1 MNHNS and CDR2 SASEGT. The CDR3 reads CASSERQRFGNTIYF. CDR3 nucleotide sequence: TGTGCCAGCAGTGAGAGACAGAGATTTGGAAACACCATATATTTT.

CDR3 residues: CASSLGFYEQYF. The CDR3 nucleotides are TGCGCCAGCTCCTTGGGCTTCTACGAGCAGTACTTC. The chain uses TRBV10-2 and TRBJ2-7; no clear D. The CDR3 runs 12 residues. Trimming removed 8 bases from V and 3 bases from J, with 11 bases in between. Germline assignment: CDR1 WSHSY and CDR2 SAAADI.

V is TRBV18 and J is TRBJ2-1, with no clear D. V was trimmed by 1 base and J by 8 bases, leaving 9 bases between them. The CDR3 spans 13 residues. The germline gives CDR1 KGHSH, CDR2 LQKENI. The CDR3 reads CASSPRVKDEQFF. The CDR3 coding sequence is TGTGCCAGCTCACCACGGGTCAAGGATGAGCAGTTCTTC. Looking up the rest from reference TRBV18 and TRBJ2-1 gives the full variable domain: NAGVMQNPRHLVRRRGQEARLRCSPMKGHSHVYWYRQLPEEGLKFMVYLQKENIIDESGMPKERFSAEFPKEGPSILRIQQVVRGDSAAYFCASSPRVKDEQFFGPGTRLTVL.

The chain recombines TRBV15 with TRBJ2-1; maybe TRBD2 (5 bases). Germline V CDR1 and CDR2: LNHNV, YYDKDF (reference sequence). Trimming removed 5 bases from V and 5 bases from J, with 13 bases in between. The CDR3 has 14 residues. DNA of the CDR3: TGTGCCACCAGCGGTACTAGTGCCCACAATGAGCAGTTCTTC. As protein: CATSGTSAHNEQFF.

The chain couples TRBV29-1 to TRBJ1-1; maybe TRBD1 (5 bases). Trimming pared 7 bases from V and 6 bases from J, leaving 15 bases between. The CDR3 sequence is 12 residues long. The germline gives CDR1 SQVTM, CDR2 ANQGSEA. This chain's CDR3 is CSAGTSGAEAFF. Here the CDR3 DNA reads TGCAGCGCCGGGACCTCAGGCGCTGAAGCTTTCTTT.

The table lists this clone with a few counts. This chain links TRBV5-4 with TRBJ2-3, with D perhaps TRBD1 or TRBD2 (6 bases each). The CDR3 is 16 residues long. Per the germline V gene, CDR1 is SGHNT and CDR2 is YYREEE (reference sequence). Trimming removed 0 bases from V and 4 bases from J, with 15 bases in between. The CDR3 nucleotides are TGTGCCAGCAGCTTGGGACAGGTCTGGGGGGCAGATACGCAGTATTTT. Translation gives CASSLGQVWGADTQYF. The full variable domain, in which reference TRBV5-4 and TRBJ2-3 provide the parts outside the CDR3, is ETGVTQSPTHLIKTRGQQVTLRCSSQSGHNTVSWYQQALGQGPQFIFQYYREEENGRGNFPPRFSGLQFPNYSSELNVNALELDDSALYLCASSLGQVWGADTQYFGPGTRLTVL.

The rearrangement joins TRBV4-1 to TRBJ2-7; D remains ambiguous. CDR1 and CDR2 (germline): MGHRA, YSYEKL. V was clipped by 1 base and J by 0 bases, with 13 bases between them. This CDR3 contains 16 residues. CDR3 residues: CASSQAPDGGSYEQYF. The CDR3 DNA sequence: TGCGCCAGCAGCCAAGCGCCTGATGGCGGCTCCTACGAGCAGTACTTC.